These 10 T cell receptor beta chains were all obtained from the same sample, sequenced in a study of shared clonotypes between healthy human individuals. Sequencing used immunoSEQ multiplex PCR; TCRdb keeps in-frame clones, though not all of them. In the table there are about half a million clones, over 60% of which are singletons. Sequences were obtained from PBMCs. The receptor source for this set is a woman between 35 and 50 years old in good health. Some clones in this sample may be carry-over from other donors' samples.

Remarks on this clone: Distinct nucleotide sequences in the sample also encode this CDR3. The chain links TRBV18 to TRBJ2-3; TRBD2 matches 7 bases. From germline, CDR1 is KGHSH and CDR2 LQKENI. The CDR3 has 16 amino acids. V dropped 1 base and J dropped 1; count of bases not matched to a gene: 5. The CDR3 spells CASSPLTGGGTDTQYF. As DNA, the CDR3 is TGTGCCAGCTCACCACTTACGGGAGGTGGCACAGATACGCAGTATTTT.

This clone has just a few counts. The chain has TRBV5-4 and TRBJ1-1, with 9 bases lining up with TRBD1. This CDR3 region has 16 residues. With V trimmed by 3 bases and J by 0 bases, 6 bases remained unmatched. Germline V gene data show CDR1 as SGHNT and CDR2 as YYREEE (reference sequence). The CDR3 region has the DNA TGTGCCAGCAGCTGGGGGACAGGGCCCTTGAACACTGAAGCTTTCTTT. Translating gives CASSWGTGPLNTEAFF.

V and J are TRBV4-3 and TRBJ1-3, with TRBD1 matching over 8 bases. V was pared by 3 bases and J by 4 bases, with 5 bases of the junction left unmatched. CDR3 length equals 15 residues. From germline, CDR1 is LGHNA and CDR2 YSLEER. CDR3 sequence: CASSQGRTGGNTIYF. The CDR3 DNA reads as TGCGCCAGCAGCCAGGGCCGGACAGGGGGAAACACCATATATTTT.

On this clone: Other DNA sequences in the sample encode the same CDR3. This chain joins TRBV18 and TRBJ2-2; no clear D gene. The germline V and J ends were trimmed by 0 bases and 4 bases, with 3 bases remaining between them. Germline V gene lookup returns CDR1 KGHSH and CDR2 LQKENI. The length of the CDR3 is 13 residues. DNA of the CDR3: TGTGCCAGCTCACCACCCGGCACCGGGGAGCTGTTTTTT. Translation gives CASSPPGTGELFF.

Remarks on this clone: The junction and the germline gene differ at one end; a read error may be behind it. The V gene is TRBV28, the J gene TRBJ2-7; D not certain. The CDR3 is 13 residues long. Germline V lookup: CDR1 MDHEN, CDR2 SYDVKM. The CDR3 loop reads CVSSSSGIYEQYF. DNA for the CDR3: TGTGTCAGCAGTTCGTCAGGAATCTACGAGCAGTACTTC.

This sequence joins TRBV10-2 and TRBJ2-7; D is perhaps TRBD1 (6 bases). V dropped 0 bases and J dropped 2 bases, with 11 bases sitting between them. Germline V gene sequence: CDR1 WSHSY, CDR2 SAAADI. The CDR3 is 15 amino acids. CDR3 bases: TGCGCCAGCAGTGAGTCCCTGTCAGGGGCCTACGAGCAGTACTTC. Residues: CASSESLSGAYEQYF.

The chain uses TRBV18 and TRBJ1-1; TRBD1 is a possible D gene (6 bases). This CDR3 region has 14 residues. V was pared by 5 bases and J by 1 base, with 11 bases between. Germline-derived CDR1 and CDR2 are KGHSH and LQKENI. The CDR3 spells CASSSNRENTEAFF. The CDR3 bases are TGTGCCAGCTCATCCAACAGGGAGAACACTGAAGCTTTCTTT. The full variable domain, its missing parts supplied by reference TRBV18 and TRBJ1-1, is NAGVMQNPRHLVRRRGQEARLRCSPMKGHSHVYWYRQLPEEGLKFMVYLQKENIIDESGMPKERFSAEFPKEGPSILRIQQVVRGDSAAYFCASSSNRENTEAFFGQGTRLTVV.

The V and J genes are TRBV30 and TRBJ1-4; no reliable D call. Germline V gene data show CDR1 as GTSNPN and CDR2 as SVGIG (reference sequence). The length of the CDR3 is 13 residues. V gave up 1 base and J gave up 1 base, with 4 bases separating them. The CDR3 region is CAWSDRTNEKLFF. CDR3 DNA: TGTGCCTGGAGTGACAGAACTAATGAAAAACTGTTTTTT.

The chain employs TRBV4-1 and TRBJ2-7; either TRBD1 or TRBD2 may supply D (5 bases each). The CDR3 runs 16 residues. The germline CDR1 and CDR2 sequences are MGHRA and YSYEKL. Trimming removed 2 bases from V and 1 base from J, with 15 bases in between. For the CDR3, the DNA is TGCGCCAGCAGCCAACCTACAGGAGGTAGATCCTACGAGCAGTACTTC. As protein: CASSQPTGGRSYEQYF.

This rearrangement joins TRBV30 to TRBJ2-7, with 14 bases matching TRBD2. The V and J ends lost 4 bases and 2 bases, in that order; junction bases with no gene match: 4. Germline loops: CDR1 GTSNPN, CDR2 SVGIG (reference sequence). CDR3 size: 15 residues. DNA for the CDR3: TGTGCCTGGACCCTGGGACTAGCGGGAGCCTACGAGCAGTACTTC. It translates to CAWTLGLAGAYEQYF.